This record concerns one TCR beta chain sequence. This sample was included in a study of radiotherapy plus CTLA-4 blockade in lung cancer. Using immunoSEQ multiplex PCR, the repertoire was profiled, and TCRdb retains in-frame clones only, with some absent. The table includes about 90,000 clones, 60% to 80% detected once. The CDR3 spans 14 residues. Germline V lookup: CDR1 SGHVS, CDR2 FNYEAQ. V trimming: 8 bases; J trimming: 0 bases; junction bases outside the gene matches: 1. Material: peripheral blood, obtained from a patient treated with radiotherapy plus ipilimumab. The TCR sequence derives from a human donor with non-small cell lung cancer that progressed on radiotherapy plus ipilimumab. The V call is TRBV7-6, the J call TRBJ2-6, with 7 bases identical to TRBD1. In DNA, the CDR3 is TGTGCCAGCGGGGACAGCTCTGGGGCCAACGTCCTGACTTTC. As protein: CASGDSSGANVLTF.